The 14 T cell receptor beta chains below come from one sample, sequenced in a study of radiation and T cells in renal cell carcinoma. Clones were sequenced by immunoSEQ multiplex PCR, and TCRdb holds only the in-frame ones, with some missing. Of 100,000 to 150,000 clones in the sample, more than 75% were seen once. As for time point: blood 2 weeks post-SBRT. The sample's treatment: 15 Gy SBRT to primary tumor, nephrectomy 4 weeks later. This specimen was blood, taken from a patient whose treatment included radiotherapy and nephrectomy. The receptors here all came from a woman in her seventies with renal cell carcinoma.

The genes are TRBV5-1 and TRBJ2-3; D is ambiguous. This CDR3 contains 13 residues. The germline gives CDR1 SGHRS, CDR2 YFSETQ. Trimming took off 4 bases at V and 7 bases at J, with 13 bases between the two ends. The CDR3 reads CASSPALGYTQYF. CDR3 coding DNA: TGCGCCAGCAGCCCGGCATTGGGTTATACGCAGTATTTT.

The CDR3 reads CASSLGGTGVTEAFF. The CDR3 DNA is TGTGCCAGCAGCCTAGGCGGGACAGGGGTAACTGAAGCTTTCTTT. V is TRBV7-2 and J is TRBJ1-1, with TRBD1 identical over 10 bases. The CDR3 covers 15 residues. V shed 5 bases, J shed 5 bases, and the junction held 8 bases outside the gene matches. Germline loops: CDR1 SGHTA, CDR2 FQGNSA.

V gene TRBV4-3 combines with J gene TRBJ1-6, with D uncertain. The CDR3 spans 14 residues. V lost 1 base to trimming and J lost 8 bases, with 9 bases between them. Germline V gene lookup returns CDR1 LGHNA and CDR2 YSLEER. The CDR3 sequence: CASSQAVGDSPLHF. The CDR3, as DNA: TGCGCCAGCAGCCAAGCGGTCGGTGATTCACCCCTCCACTTT.

The CDR3 here is CASSETRSSGNTIYF. Here the CDR3 DNA reads TGTGCCAGCAGTGAAACGCGATCCTCTGGAAACACCATATATTTT. The rearrangement links TRBV2 to TRBJ1-3; D not certain. Germline V gene sequence: CDR1 SNHLY, CDR2 FYNNEI. This CDR3 contains 15 residues. Trimming cost V 2 bases and J 0 bases, with 8 bases left between them.

The V and J genes are TRBV5-1 and TRBJ2-1; maybe TRBD1 (6 bases). CDR3 length: 16 residues. V dropped 4 bases and J dropped 0 bases, with 14 bases sitting between them. In germline, CDR1 is SGHRS, CDR2 YFSETQ. The CDR3 loop reads CASSVGTPSSYNEQFF. The CDR3 DNA reads TGCGCCAGCAGCGTCGGGACACCCAGCTCCTACAATGAGCAGTTCTTC.

The chain combines TRBV4-1 with TRBJ2-7; D is unresolved. The CDR3 totals 14 residues. V lost 1 base and J 7 bases, leaving 14 bases between the germline ends. Germline CDR1 is MGHRA and CDR2 is YSYEKL. CDR3 bases: TGCGCCAGCAGCCAAGTGGGCAGTTTGGGAGAGCAGTACTTC. Encoded protein: CASSQVGSLGEQYF.

The gene calls are TRBV2 and TRBJ1-2; 10 nucleotides match TRBD1. CDR3 length: 15 residues. Per the germline V gene, CDR1 is SNHLY and CDR2 is FYNNEI. V lost 7 bases to trimming and J lost 0 bases; unmatched junction nucleotides: 5. The CDR3 DNA is TGTGCCAGCAACCTCGGGACAGGGGCTAACTATGGCTACACCTTC. Translated: CASNLGTGANYGYTF.

The chain couples TRBV21-1 to TRBJ1-2. TRBV21-1 is reported as a pseudogene. CDR3 length: 10 amino acids. Here the CDR3 DNA reads TGTGCCAGCAGTGGATATGGCTACACCTTC. It specifies CASSGYGYTF.

The sample holds one count of this clone. The chain employs TRBV11-3 and TRBJ2-2; no firm D call. Germline V lookup: CDR1 SGHNT, CDR2 YENEEA. V lost 4 bases and J 7 bases, leaving 7 bases between the germline ends. CDR3 length: 12 amino acids. The CDR3 protein is CASSSYSGELFF. Written as DNA, the CDR3 is TGTGCCAGCAGCTCCTACAGCGGGGAGCTGTTTTTT.

V and J are TRBV28 and TRBJ2-1, with 10 bases identical to TRBD2. Per germline, CDR1 MDHEN and CDR2 SYDVKM. The CDR3 loop spans 15 amino acids. V was pared by 4 bases and J by 7 bases, with 7 bases of the junction left unmatched. The CDR3 reads CASSSPGLAKNEQFF. DNA of the CDR3: TGTGCCAGCAGTTCCCCGGGACTAGCGAAAAATGAGCAGTTCTTC. The entire variable domain, with the rest obtained from reference TRBV28 and TRBJ2-1, is as follows: DVKVTQSSRYLVKRTGEKVFLECVQDMDHENMFWYRQDPGLGLRLIYFSYDVKMKEKGDIPEGYSVSREKKERFSLILESASTNQTSMYLCASSSPGLAKNEQFFGPGTRLTVL.

This chain joins TRBV9 and TRBJ2-7; D remains ambiguous. CDR3 length equals 14 residues. Looked up from germline, CDR1 is SGDLS and CDR2 is YYNGEE. V gave up 4 bases and J gave up 5 bases, with 16 bases separating them. CDR3 protein: CASSPSLVPHEQYF. For the CDR3, the DNA is TGTGCCAGCAGCCCGTCCCTTGTTCCCCACGAGCAGTACTTC.

The chain employs TRBV7-9 and TRBJ1-2, with D possibly matching TRBD1 (6 bases). The CDR3 is made up of 16 amino acids. From germline, CDR1 is SEHNR and CDR2 FQNEAQ (reference sequence). The V gene lost 6 bases and the J gene lost 2 bases, with 19 bases spanning the gap. This chain's CDR3 is CASRFHSDSLNYGYTF. In nucleotides, the CDR3 is TGTGCCAGCAGATTTCATTCGGACAGCTTAAACTATGGCTACACCTTC.

This chain joins TRBV6-5 and TRBJ2-7; D may match TRBD1 or TRBD2 (7 bases each). Deletions cut 6 bases from V and 1 base from J, with 13 bases between. The CDR3 extends over 14 amino acids. Looked up from germline, CDR1 is MNHEY and CDR2 is SVGAGI. CDR3 coding DNA: TGTGCCAGCAGGGGAGGGGGCAGGTCCTACGAGCAGTACTTC. As protein: CASRGGGRSYEQYF.

The chain recombines TRBV9 with TRBJ1-6; no clear D gene. Looked up from germline, CDR1 is SGDLS and CDR2 is YYNGEE. This CDR3 region has 17 residues. Trimming shortened V by 0 bases and J by 0 bases, and 10 bases separated the two germline ends. The CDR3 DNA sequence: TGTGCCAGCAGCGTAGGGACGGGAAGCTCCTATAATTCACCCCTCCACTTT. Protein: CASSVGTGSSYNSPLHF. Drawing the rest from reference TRBV9 and TRBJ1-6, the complete variable domain is DSGVTQTPKHLITATGQRVTLRCSPRSGDLSVYWYQQSLDQGLQFLIQYYNGEERAKGNILERFSAQQFPDLHSELNLSSLELGDSALYFCASSVGTGSSYNSPLHFGNGTRLTVT.